This T cell receptor beta chain is from a study of blood T cells in healthy people across ages. Study-wide results and caveats: The study lacked donor CMV status, which possibly confounded expanded clonotype changes.

Isolation recovered at least 7 million PBMCs from every sample. Every sample gave at least 6 micrograms of total RNA when it was extracted. V was trimmed by 2 bases and J by 3 bases, leaving 9 bases between them. Germline V gives CDR1 SGHDT, CDR2 YYEEEE. The CDR3 has 13 amino acids. Using a J-beta primer mix together with a sample-barcoded 5' primer, a second PCR was run for roughly 7 to 12 cycles. Every single cDNA molecule received a tag from a template-switch adaptor with 12 random nucleotides. TCRdb re-called the 5' RACE reads through MiXCR, storing one row per CDR3 protein. Of more than 550,000 distinct CDR3 sequences in the sample, 22% were seen once. Ten or more counts support this clonotype. Its cognate antigen is unknown.

This rearrangement joins TRBV5-6 to TRBJ2-7, with D hard to call. This sequence was found in a man in his 70s in good health. Sequenced sample: blood. CDR3 sequence reads: CASSFGTVYEQYF. Written as DNA, the CDR3 is TGTGCCAGCAGCTTCGGCACCGTCTACGAGCAGTACTTC.